The present T cell receptor beta chain was sequenced within a study of cytomegalovirus exposure and HLA in healthy donors. This PCR relied on a set of 60 Vbeta primers and 13 Jbeta primers. Method: immunoSEQ multiplex PCR; TCRdb's copy keeps in-frame clones and lacks some. This sample's table reports 75,000 to 95,000 clones. The study, taken as a whole, reports: The study flagged some 170 TCR beta chains as cytomegalovirus-associated.

Germline V CDR1 and CDR2: SGDLS, YYNGEE. V was clipped by 4 bases and J by 6 bases; unmatched bases: 16. The CDR3 extends over 17 amino acids. As for this clone: Antigen unknown.

The chain joins TRBV9 to TRBJ2-1, with 7 bases fitting TRBD1. The receptor was derived from a woman in her sixties in good health and CMV-seronegative. Sample: PBMCs. CDR3 bases: TGTGCCAGCAGCAAAGGACTCGCCGGGACAGTGGGCAATGAGCAGTTCTTC. Residues: CASSKGLAGTVGNEQFF.